The 14 T cell receptor beta chains below were found in one sample sequenced in a study of radiation and T cells in renal cell carcinoma. Time point of the sample: blood 4 weeks post-SBRT, at nephrectomy. Treatment defined: 15 Gy SBRT to primary tumor, nephrectomy 4 weeks later. Produced via immunoSEQ multiplex PCR; TCRdb's table is partial and in-frame only. The table has about 83,000 clones, around four fifths seen once. The material was blood, obtained from a patient whose treatment included radiotherapy and nephrectomy. The receptors stem from a woman aged 55-69 years with renal cell carcinoma.

The V and J genes are TRBV1 and TRBJ2-7; the D segment call TRBD2 is taken from the table without a DNA check. TRBV1 counts as a pseudogene. The CDR3 sequence is 19 residues long. The CDR3 nucleotides are TGCACCAGCAGCCCCGTCGGGACTAGCGGTTGGTCTTCTAACTACGAGCAGTACTTC. Residues: CTSSPVGTSGWSSNYEQYF.

The CDR3 protein is CASSAALAHTGELFF. DNA of the CDR3: TGTGCCAGCAGTGCAGCACTAGCCCACACCGGGGAGCTGTTTTTT. The chain joins TRBV2 to TRBJ2-2; tentative D call: TRBD2 (6 bases). Germline CDR1 and CDR2: SNHLY and FYNNEI. CDR3 length: 15 residues. The germline V and J ends were trimmed by 4 bases and 3 bases, with 12 bases remaining between them.

This sequence joins TRBV18 and TRBJ1-5; D is possibly TRBD1 (5 bases). The CDR3 has 15 amino acids. Germline lookup yields CDR1 KGHSH and CDR2 LQKENI. V was cut by 3 bases and J by 0 bases, with 9 bases left in between. The DNA of the CDR3 is TGTGCCAGCTCACCTCAGGGTAATAGCAATCAGCCCCAGCATTTT. It encodes CASSPQGNSNQPQHF.

This clone was detected only once. The CDR3 sequence is CATSPSGKSYNEQFF. The CDR3 DNA sequence: TGTGCCACCAGCCCTAGCGGAAAGTCCTACAATGAGCAGTTCTTC. V and J are TRBV15 and TRBJ2-1; TRBD2 aligns across 7 bases. J gave up 1 base and V 5 bases, and 5 bases lay outside the gene matches. The CDR3 has 15 amino acids. Germline CDR1 LNHNV, CDR2 YYDKDF (reference sequence).

V gene TRBV7-9 combines with J gene TRBJ2-3, with 12 positions matching TRBD2. The CDR3 is 14 amino acids. Germline CDR1 SEHNR, CDR2 FQNEAQ (reference sequence). V shed 8 bases and J 2 bases; nucleotides not matched to a gene: 2. The CDR3 sequence is CASGLAGITDTQYF. The CDR3 DNA is TGTGCCAGCGGACTAGCGGGGATCACAGATACGCAGTATTTT.

This chain joins TRBV6-1 and TRBJ2-5; D perhaps matches TRBD2 (6 bases). V was clipped by 6 bases and J by 5 bases, with 10 bases between them. Per germline, CDR1 MNHNS and CDR2 SASEGT. The CDR3 length is 12 residues. As DNA, the CDR3 is TGTGCCAGCAGGGCAGGGACTGAGACCCAGTACTTC. Its translation is CASRAGTETQYF.

The CDR3 nucleotides are TGCGCCAGCAGCCCTTCTAGCGGTTACAATGAGCAGTTCTTC. Its translation: CASSPSSGYNEQFF. The chain combines TRBV4-1 with TRBJ2-1, with 7 bases identical to TRBD2. Germline V gives CDR1 MGHRA, CDR2 YSYEKL. The V gene end was trimmed by 4 bases and the J gene end by 4 bases; junction bases not matched to a gene: 4. CDR3 length: 14 amino acids.

V is TRBV28 and J is TRBJ2-3, with a possible D match to TRBD1 (6 bases). Trimming took off 8 bases at V and 1 base at J, with 19 bases between the two ends. The CDR3 extends over 16 amino acids. Per germline, CDR1 MDHEN and CDR2 SYDVKM. The CDR3, as DNA: TGTGCCAGCGCATTGGCCGCGGCAGGGGGCACAGATACGCAGTATTTT. Its protein is CASALAAAGGTDTQYF.

The chain has TRBV5-1 and TRBJ2-2; 10 bases line up with TRBD2. The ends lost 6 bases at V and 3 bases at J; junction bases unmatched: 5. Germline lookup yields CDR1 SGHRS and CDR2 YFSETQ. The CDR3 spans 15 residues. The CDR3 bases are TGCGCCAGCACGAGCGGGGGGGCCTACACCGGGGAGCTGTTTTTT. Translating it yields CASTSGGAYTGELFF.

The chain has TRBV28 and TRBJ1-6, with D possibly TRBD1 on 5 matching bases. Looked up from germline, CDR1 is MDHEN and CDR2 is SYDVKM. V was pared by 6 bases and J by 7 bases, with 16 bases between. This CDR3 is built from 15 residues. CDR3 nucleotides: TGTGCCAGCAGCCCCCAGGGTTTGGGGAATTCACCCCTCCACTTT. It encodes CASSPQGLGNSPLHF.

V and J are TRBV19 and TRBJ2-1, with TRBD1 as a possible D gene (5 bases). The CDR3 length is 14 residues. Germline-derived CDR1 and CDR2 are LNHDA and SQIVND (reference sequence). V lost 7 bases, J lost 0 bases, and 10 bases lay in between. This CDR3 is CASKTGSSYNEQFF. The CDR3 DNA is TGTGCCAGTAAAACAGGCAGCTCCTACAATGAGCAGTTCTTC.

V is TRBV5-6 and J is TRBJ1-2, with D possibly matching TRBD1 (6 bases). Germline V gene lookup returns CDR1 SGHDT and CDR2 YYEEEE. V was pared by 0 bases and J by 0 bases, with 12 bases between. The CDR3 is 16 residues long. CDR3 nucleotide sequence: TGTGCCAGCAGCTTGGAAGTACAGGGAACTAACTATGGCTACACCTTC. Its protein is CASSLEVQGTNYGYTF.

The chain combines TRBV30 with TRBJ1-2; 8 nucleotides line up with TRBD1. The V segment lost 4 bases and the J segment 7 bases; nucleotides outside the gene matches: 11. The CDR3 extends over 14 amino acids. From germline, CDR1 is GTSNPN and CDR2 SVGIG (reference sequence). The CDR3 nucleotides read TGTGCCTGGACTCTATTACAGGGGGTGGCTGGCTACACCTTC. It yields the protein CAWTLLQGVAGYTF.

The genes are TRBV6-6 and TRBJ1-4; a weak D match, TRBD1 (5 bases). The V end was cut by 0 bases, the J end by 13 bases, with 6 bases between. CDR3 size: 11 residues. CDR1 is MNHNY, CDR2 SVGAGI, per germline (reference sequence). The CDR3 reads CASSYSRGLFF. CDR3 sequence (DNA): TGTGCCAGCAGTTACTCGAGGGGACTGTTTTTT.